This T cell receptor (beta chain) was profiled in a study of blood T cell repertoires in COVID-19. Study-wide context: Acute and convalescent COVID-19 samples came from the United States, Italy and Spain. T cells, B-cell-depleted T cells, or PBMCs supplied cDNA or gDNA.

Germline V lookup: CDR1 MNHEY, CDR2 SVGEGT. The CDR3 runs to 16 residues. Trimming removed 6 bases from V and 1 base from J; junction bases left unmatched: 9. Per the authors' pipeline: Estimation of nucleated cell counts relied on the amplification of reference gene primers. Profiled with immunoSEQ multiplex PCR; TCRdb holds only in-frame clones, not every one. The V and J calls and the clone size are those of that table, but D and trimming were determined from the DNA. In the table there are 120,000 to 150,000 clones, about 90% of which are singletons. The sequenced sample was peripheral blood. This receptor was obtained from a woman older than 75 with acute or convalescent COVID-19. This sequence joins TRBV6-2 or TRBV6-3 and TRBJ2-7; 10 nucleotides line up with TRBD2. The CDR3 DNA sequence: TGTGCCAGCAGCGGGGCGGGACTAGCGCGTTCCTACGAGCAGTACTTC. This codes for CASSGAGLARSYEQYF.